The clone carrying this T cell receptor (beta chain) was seen many times. Its specificity is unknown. This sample was taken from a study of blood T cells in healthy people across ages. Study details: Using template switching, researchers captured about one barcoded beta molecule for each two T cells.

In each sample, at least 7 million PBMCs were isolated. General study findings and limits: The authors considered diversity estimates from one million T cells to be underestimates. In long-lived donors, naive CD4+ cell counts and diversity exceeded those of aged donors.

Unmatched junction bases numbered 8, after V lost 3 bases and J lost 2 bases. CDR1 DFQATT and CDR2 SNEGSKA come from the germline V gene (reference sequence). The CDR3 consists of 16 residues. A second roughly 6 to 11 cycle PCR used barcoded and J-beta primers. TCRdb re-called the 5' RACE reads through MiXCR, storing one row per CDR3 protein. The table has fewer than 900,000 distinct CDR3 sequences, approximately 39% seen once. Sequencing was done on a sample of blood. This receptor was identified in a woman aged 60-75 years in good health. The V call is TRBV20-1, the J call TRBJ2-7; 12 bases match TRBD2. The CDR3 reads CSARDPLAGGPYEQYF. The CDR3 nucleotides read TGCAGTGCTAGGGACCCCCTAGCGGGAGGGCCCTACGAGCAGTACTTC.